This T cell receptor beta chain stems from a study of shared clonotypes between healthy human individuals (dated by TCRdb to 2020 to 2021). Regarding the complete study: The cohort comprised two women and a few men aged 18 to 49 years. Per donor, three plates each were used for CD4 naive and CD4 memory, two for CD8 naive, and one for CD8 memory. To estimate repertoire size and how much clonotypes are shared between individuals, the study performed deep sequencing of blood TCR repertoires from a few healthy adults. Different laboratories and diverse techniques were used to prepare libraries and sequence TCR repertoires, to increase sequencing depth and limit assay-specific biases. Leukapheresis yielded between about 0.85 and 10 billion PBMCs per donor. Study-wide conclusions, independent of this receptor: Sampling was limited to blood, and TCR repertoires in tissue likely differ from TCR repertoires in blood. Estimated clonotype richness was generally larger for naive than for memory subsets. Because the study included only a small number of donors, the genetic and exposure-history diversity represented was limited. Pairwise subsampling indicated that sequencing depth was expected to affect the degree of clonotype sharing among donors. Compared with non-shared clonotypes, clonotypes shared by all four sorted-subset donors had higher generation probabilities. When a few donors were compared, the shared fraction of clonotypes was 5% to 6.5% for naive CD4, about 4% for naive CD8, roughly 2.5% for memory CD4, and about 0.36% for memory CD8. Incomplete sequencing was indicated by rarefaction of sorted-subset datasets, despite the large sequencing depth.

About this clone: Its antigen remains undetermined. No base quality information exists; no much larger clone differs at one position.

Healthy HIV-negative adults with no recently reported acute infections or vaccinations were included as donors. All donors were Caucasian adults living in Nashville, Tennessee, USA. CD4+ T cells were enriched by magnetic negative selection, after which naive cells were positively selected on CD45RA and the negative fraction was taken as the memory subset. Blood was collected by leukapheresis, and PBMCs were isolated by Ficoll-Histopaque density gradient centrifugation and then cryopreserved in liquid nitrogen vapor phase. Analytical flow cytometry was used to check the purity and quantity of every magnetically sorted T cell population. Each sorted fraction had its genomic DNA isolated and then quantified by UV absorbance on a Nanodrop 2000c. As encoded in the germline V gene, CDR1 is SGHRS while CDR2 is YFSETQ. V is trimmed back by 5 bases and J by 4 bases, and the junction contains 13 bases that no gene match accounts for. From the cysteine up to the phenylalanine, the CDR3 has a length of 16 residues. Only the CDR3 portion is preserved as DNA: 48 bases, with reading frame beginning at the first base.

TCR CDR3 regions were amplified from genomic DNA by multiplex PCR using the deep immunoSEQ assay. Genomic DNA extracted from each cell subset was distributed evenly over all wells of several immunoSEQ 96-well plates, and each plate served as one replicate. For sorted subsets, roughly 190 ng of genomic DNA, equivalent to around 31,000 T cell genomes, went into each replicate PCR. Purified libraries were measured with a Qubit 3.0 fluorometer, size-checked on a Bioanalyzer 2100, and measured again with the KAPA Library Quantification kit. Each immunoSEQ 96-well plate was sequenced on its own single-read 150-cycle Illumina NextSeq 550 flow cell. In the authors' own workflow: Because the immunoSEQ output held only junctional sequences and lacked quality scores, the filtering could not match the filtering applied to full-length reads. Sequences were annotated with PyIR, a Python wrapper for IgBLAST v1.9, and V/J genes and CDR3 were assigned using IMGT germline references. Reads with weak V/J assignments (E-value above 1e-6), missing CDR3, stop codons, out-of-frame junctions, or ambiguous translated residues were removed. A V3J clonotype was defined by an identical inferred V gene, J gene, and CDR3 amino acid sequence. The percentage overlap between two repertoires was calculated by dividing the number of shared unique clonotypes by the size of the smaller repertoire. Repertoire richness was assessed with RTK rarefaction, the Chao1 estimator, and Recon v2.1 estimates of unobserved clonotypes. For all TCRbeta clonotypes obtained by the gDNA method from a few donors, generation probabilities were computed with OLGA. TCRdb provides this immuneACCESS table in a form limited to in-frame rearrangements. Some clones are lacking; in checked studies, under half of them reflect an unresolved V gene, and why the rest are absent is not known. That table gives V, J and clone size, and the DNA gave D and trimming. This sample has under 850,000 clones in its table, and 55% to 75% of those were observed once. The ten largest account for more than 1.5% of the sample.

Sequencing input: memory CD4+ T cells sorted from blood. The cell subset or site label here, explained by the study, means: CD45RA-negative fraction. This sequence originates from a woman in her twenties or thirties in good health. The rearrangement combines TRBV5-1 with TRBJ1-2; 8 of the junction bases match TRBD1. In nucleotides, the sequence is TGCGCCAGCAGGGATATCAGGGGGCCTTCGATCTATGGCTACACCTTC. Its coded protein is CASRDIRGPSIYGYTF.